This T cell receptor beta chain came from a study of graft-versus-host responses after intestinal transplantation. Turning to the study itself: Every transplant recipient was induced with anti-thymocyte globulin, then maintained on tacrolimus and steroids for about 3 years. The study's findings and limits: Graft-donor T cell macrochimerism in patients accompanied high graft-versus-host to host-versus-graft clonal ratios in allografts. GvH clones turned up in recipient marrow; some had shown up first in ileum or blood. Early post-transplant falls in HvG clones accompanied the peak levels of circulating GvH clones.

Sequencing used immunoSEQ multiplex PCR; TCRdb keeps in-frame clones, though not all of them. The table records about 45,000 clones, more than 85% of them present only once. Germline CDR1 reads ENHRY; CDR2 reads SYGVKD. This CDR3 region has 16 residues. Trimming removed 2 bases at V and 1 base at J, with 15 bases between. Points on this clone: Its antigen is not known.

The clonotype originates from a human patient who received an intestinal transplant, so some T cells may come from the graft donor. Sequencing used PBMCs, obtained 524 days after transplant. The gene calls are TRBV10-3 and TRBJ2-7; TRBD2 might be the D (6 bases). CDR3 in DNA: TGTGCCATCAGTGAGGCGGGACGCCTAAAATCCTACGAGCAGTACTTC. This gives the protein CAISEAGRLKSYEQYF.